The T cell receptor beta chain under discussion was sequenced for a study of cytomegalovirus exposure and HLA in healthy donors. The PCR ran on 60 Vbeta and 13 Jbeta primers. This table comes from immunoSEQ multiplex PCR, and its TCRdb copy is limited to in-frame clones, with some not included. The sample records more than 85,000 clones, around 81% being singletons. This clone has a handful of counts. This receptor was obtained from a woman in her twenties or thirties in good health and CMV-seronegative. Sequencing used PBMCs.

The CDR3 DNA follows: TGTGCCAGCAGCTTCAGCGGGAGTAGCTACGAGCAGTACTTC. Translation gives CASSFSGSSYEQYF. V is TRBV11-2 and J is TRBJ2-7, with 8 positions matching TRBD2. Germline values: CDR1 SGHAT, CDR2 FQNNGV. The J segment lost 3 bases and the V segment lost 3 bases, leaving 4 bases of the junction unmatched. The CDR3 covers 14 residues.